This TCR beta chain was identified in a study of T cell clonotyping in hematopoietic cell transplantation. TCRdb keeps only in-frame clones here, not all; method: immunoSEQ multiplex PCR. The table shows fewer than 4,500 clones, with roughly 94% occurring only once. Points from the study as a whole: Cells were unsorted, so CD4 and CD8 contributions were not separated. Pathologically expanded recipient clonotypes increased progressively from day 30 to day 180 as diversity fell.

Details on this clone: Its antigen is as yet unknown.

Recipient blood drawn about 28 days pretransplant and days 30, 100, 180 after. Per germline, CDR1 SEHNR and CDR2 FQNEAQ (reference sequence). V lost 0 bases, J lost 4 bases, and 7 bases stayed unmatched. This CDR3 is built from 16 residues. The receptor was derived from a male patient aged 70 to 80 who had an allogeneic stem cell transplant from an unrelated donor, so T cells may come from the graft donor. Some clones in this sample may be carry-over from other donors' samples. This material consisted of peripheral blood mononuclear cells, taken 30 days after allogeneic stem cell transplant. The chain couples TRBV7-9 to TRBJ2-5; 8 nucleotides line up with TRBD2. The CDR3 loop is CASSLAGGLAGETQYF. CDR3 coding DNA: TGTGCCAGCAGCTTAGCCGGAGGACTAGCCGGAGAGACCCAGTACTTC.